This T cell receptor beta chain was retrieved from a study of blood T cell repertoires in COVID-19. Overall study context: The samples span acute and convalescent COVID-19 from the United States, Italy and Spain. PBMCs, B-cell-depleted T cells, or T cells were the source of the cDNA or gDNA that made up the material.

Original analysis: From reference gene primer amplification, estimates of nucleated cell counts were derived. Data came from immunoSEQ multiplex PCR; TCRdb stores just in-frame clones and leaves some out. That table gives V, J and clone size, and the DNA gave D and trimming. Found here are around 220,000 clones, roughly 80% of them singletons; the top ten hold roughly 21%. The sequence was collected from a man in his thirties or forties with active or convalescent COVID-19. The sample taken for sequencing was peripheral blood.

This CDR3 is CASTPTGIGSPLHF. The DNA of the CDR3 is TGTGCCAGCACCCCGACAGGGATAGGATCACCCCTCCACTTT. This chain joins TRBV27 and TRBJ1-6; TRBD1 matches 7 bases. This CDR3 contains 14 residues. With V trimmed by 7 bases and J by 10 bases, 10 bases remained unmatched. In germline, CDR1 is MNHEY, CDR2 SMNVEV (reference sequence).